Included here is one T cell receptor beta chain sequence, with context. What antigen it recognizes has not been identified. Base qualities were left out, and no much larger clone turns up one base away. The CDR3 sequence holds 15 residues, the cysteine and phenylalanine included. CDR3 DNA is the only sequence kept; it has 45 bases, read in frame from the first base. CDR1 is given as LGHNA and CDR2 as YSLEER, both from the germline V gene. The V end gives up 5 bases and the J end 4 bases, leaving 11 bases in the junction not matched to a gene. Using the deep immunoSEQ assay, TCR CDR3 regions were amplified from genomic DNA by multiplex PCR. Genomic DNA extracted from each cell subset was distributed evenly over all wells of several immunoSEQ 96-well plates, and each plate served as one replicate. For sorted subsets, approximately 190 ng of genomic DNA, equivalent to around 31,000 T cell genomes, went into each replicate PCR. Purified libraries were measured with a Qubit 3.0 fluorometer, size-checked on a Bioanalyzer 2100, and measured again with the KAPA Library Quantification kit. Each immunoSEQ 96-well plate was sequenced on its own single-read 150-cycle Illumina NextSeq 550 flow cell. The authors' pipeline ran thus. Because only junctional sequences without quality scores were contained in the immunoSEQ output, filtering matching that applied to full-length reads could not be performed. Sequences were annotated with PyIR, a Python wrapper for IgBLAST v1.9, using IMGT germline references to assign V/J genes and CDR3. Reads with weak V/J assignments (E-value above 1e-6), missing CDR3, stop codons, out-of-frame junctions, or ambiguous translated residues were removed. V3J clonotypes were defined by identical inferred V gene, J gene, and CDR3 amino acid sequence. Percentage overlap between repertoires was calculated by dividing the number of shared unique clonotypes by the size of the smaller repertoire. Repertoire richness was assessed with RTK rarefaction, the Chao1 estimator, and Recon v2.1 estimates of unobserved clonotypes. Generation probabilities for all TCRbeta clonotypes obtained by the gDNA method from several donors were computed using OLGA. The table comes from immuneACCESS by way of TCRdb, which keeps in-frame sequences with V and J called. Part of the clones is missing from these tables; in studies checked, under half for an unresolved V gene and the rest for unknown reasons. The V and J calls and clone size were taken over from that table, and D and trimming were inferred from the DNA. The sample table records about 2 million clones; over 85% of these occur just once. Less than 1.5% of the sample is taken by the ten largest.

The data derive from a study of shared clonotypes between healthy human individuals (TCRdb year 2020). With regard to the full study: A couple of women and three men aged 18 to 49 years were included in the cohort. Different laboratories and diverse techniques were used to prepare libraries and sequence TCR repertoires, to increase sequencing depth and limit assay-specific biases. Per donor, three plates each were used for CD4 naive and CD4 memory, two for CD8 naive, and one for CD8 memory. To estimate repertoire size and how much clonotype sharing occurs between individuals, the study deeply sequenced the blood TCR repertoires of 4 to 6 healthy adults. Each donor's leukapheresis produced roughly between roughly 0.85 and 10 billion PBMCs. General findings and caveats noted by the study authors: The small number of donors limited the genetic and exposure-history diversity represented. Pairwise subsampling led to the expectation that sequencing depth would affect the degree of clonotype sharing among donors. Clonotypes shared by all four sorted-subset donors showed higher generation probabilities than non-shared clonotypes. Across four donors, roughly 5% of naive CD4, around 3.5% of naive CD8, around 2.5% of memory CD4, and under 0.45% of memory CD8 clonotypes were shared. Even with the large sequencing depth, rarefaction of the sorted-subset datasets indicated that sequencing was incomplete. Estimated clonotype richness was generally larger for naive than for memory subsets. Sampling was restricted to blood, and TCR repertoires in tissue are likely to differ from TCR repertoires in blood.

For the CD8 naive samples, CD45RO-negative cells were positively selected for CCR7, yielding a CD45RA+CCR7+ population from which TemRA cells were excluded. Donors were healthy HIV-negative adults with no recently reported acute infections or vaccinations. All donors were Caucasian adults living in Nashville, Tennessee, USA. Blood was obtained by leukapheresis, after which PBMCs were separated by Ficoll-Histopaque density gradient centrifugation and cryopreserved in liquid nitrogen vapor phase. Analytical flow cytometry was used to check the purity and quantity of each magnetically sorted T cell population. Genomic DNA was isolated from each sorted fraction and quantified by UV absorbance on a Nanodrop 2000c.

The receptor chain draws on TRBV4-3 and TRBJ2-7, with 7 bases matching TRBD1. This clonotype originated in a young man in good health. Sequencing was carried out using naive CD8+ T cells sorted from blood. The cell subset or site label, read with the paper, signifies: CD45RA+CCR7+. The CDR3 is CASSMDRLEDYEQYF. At the DNA level, the sequence is TGCGCCAGCAGCATGGACAGGTTGGAAGATTACGAGCAGTACTTC.